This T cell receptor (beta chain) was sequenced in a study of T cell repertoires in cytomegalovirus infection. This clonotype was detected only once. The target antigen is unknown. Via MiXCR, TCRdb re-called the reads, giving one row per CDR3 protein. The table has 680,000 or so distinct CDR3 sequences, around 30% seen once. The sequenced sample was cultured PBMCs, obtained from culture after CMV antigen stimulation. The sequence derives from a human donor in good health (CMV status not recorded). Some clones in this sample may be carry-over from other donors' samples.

The CDR3 reads CASGNLGTVGISPLHF. Here the CDR3 DNA reads TGTGCCAGCGGTAACCTCGGGACAGTCGGGATTTCACCCCTCCACTTT. The rearrangement joins TRBV6-8 to TRBJ1-6; 7 bases are shared with TRBD1. CDR1 is MNHGY, CDR2 SAAAGT, per germline. V lost 8 bases, J lost 9 bases, and 16 bases stayed unmatched. This CDR3 has 16 amino acids.